This entry features one T cell receptor (beta chain) sequence. No antigen is known for it. These data are taken from a study of cytomegalovirus exposure and HLA in healthy donors. The study, taken as a whole, reports: According to the study, some 160 TCR beta chains were cytomegalovirus-associated. Subsequent analysis showed first-cohort TCR clusters tending to co-occur in around 110 validation repertoires. Rarity held for most TCR sequences, but there were some public TCRs that occurred in many donors.

Some clones are missing from TCRdb's copy, which holds only in-frame ones; the method was immunoSEQ multiplex PCR. The sample lists 65,000 to 80,000 clones; around 94% were seen once. CDR1 MNHNS and CDR2 SASEGT come from the germline V gene. J gave up 2 bases and V 7 bases, and 9 bases lay outside the gene matches. CDR3 length equals 15 residues. The chain employs TRBV6-1 and TRBJ1-2, with 8 bases identical to TRBD1. The receptor was derived from a young woman in good health and CMV-seropositive. The sequenced sample was PBMCs. The CDR3 DNA reads TGTGCCAGCAAACCAAGCAGGGGGCGAAACTATGGCTACACCTTC. Translation: CASKPSRGRNYGYTF.